The clone carrying this T cell receptor beta chain was seen only a few times. These data belong to a study of low-dose radiotherapy and immunotherapy resistance in tumors. Study-wide background: Participants in Cohort 1 were administered 0.5 Gy per fraction at 2-week intervals, to a cumulative dose of 6.5 Gy. Aspirin 300 mg was given orally each day for four cycles from cycle 1 day 1.

Time point here: after trial treatment. Treatment defined: LDRT plus nivolumab, ipilimumab, low-dose cyclophosphamide and aspirin (RACIN trial). Primers targeting TRAV and TRBV primed first-strand cDNA, covering alpha and beta chains. A constant-region primer paired with the V-primer adapter amplified TCRs over about 19 PCR cycles. One entry per CDR3 protein, called by TCRdb with MiXCR from the reads. The sample holds about 100,000 distinct CDR3 sequences; less than 25% are singletons and the top ten take approximately 4%. This clonotype was obtained from a male donor with prostate cancer. The specimen comprised PBMCs, sampled after low-dose radiotherapy plus immunotherapy.

This CDR3 reads CASTPGTMFEAFF. The CDR3 bases are TGTGCCAGTACTCCAGGGACAATGTTCGAAGCTTTCTTT. V is TRBV19 and J is TRBJ1-1, with D perhaps matching TRBD1 (6 bases). Trimming removed 7 bases at V and 8 bases at J, with 17 bases between. Germline loops: CDR1 LNHDA, CDR2 SQIVND (reference sequence). The CDR3 extends over 13 amino acids.